A single T cell receptor (beta chain) is shown here with its context. Its antigen is still unknown. This entry belongs to a study of cytomegalovirus exposure and HLA in healthy donors. General study points: The presence/absence work took it that sequencing depth was about the same across donors. The classifier reportedly diagnosed cytomegalovirus status with high sensitivity and specificity. Prediction of most subjects' HLA-A and HLA-B alleles by TCR beta sequences was reportedly accurate.

The length of the CDR3 is 14 residues. CDR1 GTSNPN and CDR2 SVGIG come from the germline V gene (reference sequence). Trimming stripped 8 bases from V and 0 bases from J, with 15 bases between. The primer mix had 60 Vbeta and 13 Jbeta primers. Generated by immunoSEQ multiplex PCR, the TCRdb table keeps only in-frame clones and is missing some. In the table there are about 140,000 clones, about 77% of which are singletons. The rearrangement uses TRBV30 and TRBJ2-3; maybe TRBD1 (6 bases). The clonotype comes from a female donor in good health and CMV-seronegative. The sample taken for sequencing was PBMCs. In DNA form, the CDR3 reads TGTGCCACAGACAGGAGTGCTAGCACAGATACGCAGTATTTT. The encoded protein is CATDRSASTDTQYF.